This TCR beta chain is drawn from a study of shared clonotypes between healthy human individuals. Overall study: Each donor's CD8 memory used one plate, CD8 naive two, each CD4 subset three.

There were only Caucasian adults among the donors, and all lived in Nashville, Tennessee. CD4+ cells underwent separation, giving CD45RA+ naive and CD45RA-negative memory subsets. With 3 bases removed from V and 4 bases from J, the gap between germline ends came to 15 bases. The germline CDR1 and CDR2 sequences are MNHNS and SASEGT. This CDR3 is built from 15 residues. As processed by the authors: Quality scores were absent from the junction-only immunoSEQ sequences, so filtering differed. The table came from immunoSEQ multiplex PCR; TCRdb's copy has only in-frame clones and leaves some out. The V and J calls and clone size are taken from that table; D and trimming were inferred from the DNA. This repertoire shows a few million clones, around 93% found once; its top ten account for approximately 0.39%.

This TCR came from a man between 18 and 35 years old in good health. Some clones in this sample may be carry-over from other donors' samples. This sequence joins TRBV6-1 and TRBJ1-2; possible D gene TRBD1, 5 bases. Material: naive CD4+ T cells from PBMCs. This sample's subset: CD45RA+ positively selected. CDR3 nucleotide sequence: TGTGCCAGCAGTGACCCGCGGGGCCTGACCTATGGCTACACCTTC. Residues: CASSDPRGLTYGYTF.